This is a list of T cell receptor beta chains from one sample in a study of cytomegalovirus exposure and HLA in healthy donors. Profiled with immunoSEQ multiplex PCR; TCRdb holds only in-frame clones, not every one. The profile shows 130,000 or so clones, just under 75% of them singletons. The sequenced material came from PBMCs. The receptors here all came from a middle-aged man in good health and CMV-seropositive. CDR3s include the opening cysteine and the closing phenylalanine or tryptophan. A D gene is named only where the DNA matches it firmly. The size entry is marked missing in some rows and otherwise reads once, few, many or a size class.

clone_size j_call v_call d_call cdr3_aa cdr3_nt
NA TRBJ1-6 TRBV25-1 NA CASLGVGYNSPLHF TGTGCCAGCCTCGGGGTGGGTTATAATTCACCCCTCCACTTT
NA TRBJ2-2 TRBV28 TRBD2 CASWYTSGGGTGELFF TGTGCCAGCTGGTACACTAGCGGGGGCGGCACCGGGGAGCTGTTTTTT
few TRBJ2-1 TRBV7-9 NA CASSLGLGYNEQFF TGTGCCAGCAGCTTAGGACTTGGGTACAATGAGCAGTTCTTC
few TRBJ2-7 TRBV28 NA CASSLSPNSYEQYF TGTGCCAGCAGTTTATCCCCCAACTCCTACGAGCAGTACTTC
NA TRBJ2-5 TRBV6-1 NA CASSAGGGSETQYF TGTGCCAGCAGTGCCGGTGGGGGGTCGGAGACCCAGTACTTC
NA TRBJ2-3 TRBV5-1 TRBD2 CASSLGLAGGKRYF TGCGCCAGCAGCTTGGGGCTAGCGGGAGGGAAACGGTATTTT
NA TRBJ2-3 TRBV5-1 TRBD2 CASSLLAGGTDTQYF TGCGCCAGCAGCCTCCTAGCGGGGGGTACAGATACGCAGTATTTT
few TRBJ2-1 TRBV11-2 NA CASSTFRGQSYNEQFF TGTGCCAGCAGCACCTTCAGGGGCCAATCCTACAATGAGCAGTTCTTC
NA TRBJ2-3 TRBV7-5 NA CARSLSYTSTDTQYF TGTGCCAGAAGCTTATCTTATACTAGCACAGATACGCAGTATTTT
NA TRBJ1-5 TRBV7-9 NA CASSLGSGNNQPQHF TGTGCCAGCAGCTTAGGATCAGGGAACAATCAGCCCCAGCATTTT
few TRBJ1-4 TRBV11-2 TRBD1 CASSLDPQQGAIGEKLFF TGTGCCAGCAGCTTAGACCCGCAACAGGGGGCAATAGGGGAAAAACTGTTTTTT
NA TRBJ1-2 TRBV6-5 NA CASSYDPGADYGYTF TGTGCCAGCAGTTACGATCCAGGGGCGGACTATGGCTACACCTTC
NA TRBJ2-7 TRBV6-1 NA CASSRTGTHYEQYF TGTGCCAGCAGTAGGACCGGGACACACTACGAGCAGTACTTC
NA TRBJ1-2 TRBV30 NA CAWSVGPSYGYTF TGTGCCTGGAGTGTGGGGCCCAGCTATGGCTACACCTTC
once TRBJ1-6 TRBV7-2 TRBD1 CASSPRTGAGSPLHF TGTGCCAGCAGCCCCCGAACAGGGGCCGGATCACCCCTCCACTTT
NA TRBJ1-4 TRBV4-1 NA CASSQDLAFNEKLFF TGCGCCAGCAGCCAAGATCTGGCTTTTAATGAAAAACTGTTTTTT
NA TRBJ1-6 TRBV18 NA CASSPDNSNSPLHF TGTGCCAGCTCCCCGGACAACTCTAATTCACCCCTCCACTTT
NA TRBJ2-3 TRBV15 TRBD2 CATSRGLPSSTDTQYF TGTGCCACCAGCAGGGGACTACCCTCTAGCACAGATACGCAGTATTTT
NA TRBJ2-7 TRBV18 NA CASSVKGDEQYF TGTGCCAGCTCAGTGAAGGGGGACGAGCAGTACTTC
NA TRBJ1-5 TRBV19 TRBD1 CASSTNRGSNQPQHF TGTGCCAGTAGTACTAACAGGGGAAGCAATCAGCCCCAGCATTTT
few TRBJ1-1 TRBV6-5 NA CASSYKRGMNTEAFF TGTGCCAGCAGTTACAAAAGGGGGATGAACACTGAAGCTTTCTTT
NA TRBJ2-7 TRBV6-5 NA CASKGSQGATYEQYF TGTGCCAGCAAAGGGTCCCAGGGCGCTACCTACGAGCAGTACTTC
once TRBJ2-7 TRBV6-1 NA CVSRVDGGSYEQYF TGTGTCAGCAGAGTGGACGGGGGCTCCTACGAGCAGTACTTC
few TRBJ1-2 TRBV28 NA CASSFGQATKGYTF TGTGCCAGCAGTTTTGGGCAGGCGACTAAAGGCTACACCTTC
NA TRBJ2-7 TRBV7-9 NA CASSEPGHSHYEQYF TGTGCCAGCAGCGAACCGGGACACTCCCACTACGAGCAGTACTTC
NA TRBJ2-7 TRBV28 NA CASSPGTPYEQYF TGTGCCAGCAGTCCCGGGACACCTTACGAGCAGTACTTC
few TRBJ1-3 TRBV18 NA CASSPLDGRPSGNTIYF TGTGCCAGCTCACCACTGGACGGGAGGCCCTCTGGAAACACCATATATTTT
NA TRBJ2-7 TRBV6-1 NA CASSERLTSYEQYF TGTGCCAGCAGTGAAAGATTGACTTCCTACGAGCAGTACTTC
NA TRBJ1-1 TRBV13 NA CASSWLVEGNTEAFF TGTGCCAGCAGCTGGCTGGTTGAGGGGAACACTGAAGCTTTCTTT
NA TRBJ2-1 TRBV7-9 TRBD2 CASSLVRGGPVPEQFF TGTGCCAGCAGCTTAGTACGGGGGGGCCCAGTCCCTGAGCAGTTCTTC
NA TRBJ2-3 TRBV6-1 NA CASRVRDTQYF TGTGCCAGCAGGGTACGGGATACGCAGTATTTT
NA TRBJ2-2 TRBV15 NA CATSRVNTGSGELFF TGTGCCACCAGCAGAGTCAACACAGGGTCCGGGGAGCTGTTTTTT
NA TRBJ1-2 TRBV18 NA CASSSSGGDYGYTF TGTGCCAGCTCATCTTCGGGGGGCGACTATGGCTACACCTTC
NA TRBJ2-7 TRBV18 TRBD1 CASSPLLTGSGEQYF TGTGCCAGCTCACCACTGCTGACAGGGAGTGGCGAGCAGTACTTC
NA TRBJ1-5 TRBV30 NA CAWSPGTLSNQPQHF TGTGCCTGGAGTCCAGGGACACTTAGCAATCAGCCCCAGCATTTT
once TRBJ1-6 TRBV30 NA CAWSVRGEAGNSPLHF TGTGCCTGGAGTGTACGGGGGGAGGCCGGTAATTCACCCCTCCACTTT
NA TRBJ1-4 TRBV5-6 NA CASSPGGATNEKLFF TGTGCCAGCAGCCCTGGAGGGGCAACTAATGAAAAACTGTTTTTT
NA TRBJ2-7 TRBV19 TRBD2 CASRAGTNVLGEQYF TGTGCCAGCCGCGCCGGGACTAACGTTTTAGGCGAGCAGTACTTC
NA TRBJ1-5 TRBV18 NA CASSPTASLEGNQPQHF TGTGCCAGCTCACCGACGGCAAGCCTCGAGGGCAATCAGCCCCAGCATTTT
once TRBJ2-3 TRBV28 NA CASSLGGTATDTQYF TGTGCCAGCAGTTTAGGGGGGACAGCCACAGATACGCAGTATTTT
NA TRBJ1-4 TRBV7-2 TRBD1 CASSTDRVPLGEKLFF TGTGCCAGCAGCACCGACAGGGTACCCCTTGGGGAAAAACTGTTTTTT
few TRBJ1-6 TRBV25-1 TRBD1 CASTTGGDNSPLHF TGTGCCAGCACCACAGGGGGCGATAATTCACCCCTCCACTTT
few TRBJ1-4 TRBV28 NA CASSGGGQSNEKLFF TGTGCCAGCAGTGGGGGGGGTCAGTCTAATGAAAAACTGTTTTTT
few TRBJ1-4 TRBV14 TRBD1 CASSQDRGRDRKYEKLFF TGTGCCAGCAGCCAAGATCGGGGGCGGGACAGGAAGTATGAAAAACTGTTTTTT
NA TRBJ2-1 TRBV9 NA CASSVDTPSYNEQFF TGTGCCAGCAGCGTAGACACACCATCCTACAATGAGCAGTTCTTC
NA TRBJ2-7 TRBV27 TRBD2 CASIGGLAGHEQYF TGTGCCAGCATTGGCGGGCTAGCGGGCCACGAGCAGTACTTC
NA TRBJ1-1 TRBV4-2 TRBD1 CASSQDQGQVEHGEAFF TGTGCCAGCAGCCAAGATCAAGGACAGGTCGAACATGGTGAAGCTTTCTTT
NA TRBJ1-2 TRBV6-6 NA CASSDAGDTYGYTF TGTGCCAGCAGTGACGCAGGGGATACCTATGGCTACACCTTC
NA TRBJ2-1 TRBV28 NA CASSPTWVEQFF TGTGCCAGCAGTCCGACTTGGGTTGAGCAGTTCTTC
few TRBJ2-1 TRBV28 TRBD2 CASSRGTSVYNEQFF TGTGCCAGCAGTCGAGGGACTAGCGTCTACAATGAGCAGTTCTTC
NA TRBJ2-7 TRBV6-6 NA CASSYSTGFEQYF TGTGCCAGCAGTTACTCGACCGGGTTCGAGCAGTACTTC
once TRBJ1-1 TRBV28 TRBD1 CASSSQGEGTEAFF TGTGCCAGCAGTTCACAGGGGGAAGGGACTGAAGCTTTCTTT
once TRBJ1-1 TRBV5-1 NA CASSLTNMNTEAFF TGCGCCAGCAGCTTGACAAACATGAACACTGAAGCTTTCTTT
NA TRBJ2-7 TRBV7-9 NA CASSSGVGQLYF TGTGCCAGCAGCTCCGGGGTCGGCCAGCTGTACTTC
NA TRBJ1-1 TRBV7-9 NA CASSLFGQANTEAFF TGTGCCAGCAGCTTATTCGGCCAGGCGAACACTGAAGCTTTCTTT